The sequence of this T cell receptor (beta chain) was determined in a study of T-cell reconstitution after alpha-beta-depleted transplantation in children (dated by TCRdb to 2016 to 2018). At the level of the whole study: Using TCR repertoire profiling, the study quantitatively followed how T-cell immune reconstitution unfolded in children after TCRalphabeta/CD19-depleted allogeneic hematopoietic cell transplantation.

The junction carries 13 bases between V and J, which are trimmed by 0 bases and 0 bases respectively. The germline V gene gives CDR1 as SGHRS and CDR2 as YFSETQ. Taken from cysteine to phenylalanine, the CDR3 has 16 residues. Only CDR3 DNA remains: 48 bases, in frame from the first base. Library preparation was by PCR. TCRdb records Illumina HiSeq 2500 as the sequencer. Molecular barcoding was employed in the preparation of TCR libraries, with unique molecular identifiers being used to normalize TCRbeta repertoire quantification. TCRdb itself trimmed the public reads at Q25 with fastp, ran MiXCR and retained productive beta chains. One record per CDR3 amino acid sequence lists the most common genes and DNA. This sample comprises over 70,000 distinct CDR3 sequences, 12% of them detected only once. About 15% of the sample lies in the top ten. This clonotype has a count of ten or more. The antigen it recognizes is unknown. The record has no base qualities; no much larger clone is one base away.

The chain links TRBV5-1 with TRBJ2-7; confidence is insufficient to name the D gene. The sequence came from a human donor who donated a stem cell graft to a child with inherited bone marrow failure. This material consisted of PBMCs from the stem cell graft donor, taken from the stem cell graft. For the CDR3, the sequence is CASSLGGVLSSYEQYF. The nucleotide sequence is TGCGCCAGCAGCTTGGGTGGAGTTCTGAGCTCCTACGAGCAGTACTTC. With the portions outside the CDR3 filled from the reference TRBV5-1 and TRBJ2-7 genes, the complete variable region becomes KAGVTQTPRYLIKTRGQQVTLSCSPISGHRSVSWYQQTPGQGLQFLFEYFSETQRNKGNFPGRFSGRQFSNSRSEMNVSTLELGDSALYLCASSLGGVLSSYEQYFGPGTRLTVT.